Shown below are 20 T cell receptor beta chains from a single sample sequenced in a study of blood T cells in healthy people across ages. A sample-barcoded 5' primer and a J-beta primer mix were used in a second PCR of roughly 6 to 11 cycles. TCRdb processed the 5' RACE reads anew with MiXCR; each CDR3 protein has one entry. This sample has about 800,000 distinct CDR3 sequences, with about 45% found just once. Sample: blood. The receptors come from a man older than 75 in good health.

This clonotype was counted a few times. The rearrangement links TRBV5-4 to TRBJ2-5; D remains ambiguous. The CDR3 consists of 14 residues. V was pared by 0 bases and J by 1 base, with 7 bases between. Germline V gene sequence: CDR1 SGHNT, CDR2 YYREEE (reference sequence). The CDR3 is CASSLAVFQETQYF. CDR3 nucleotide sequence: TGTGCCAGCAGCTTGGCCGTCTTCCAAGAGACCCAGTACTTC. Looking up the rest from reference TRBV5-4 and TRBJ2-5 gives the full variable domain: ETGVTQSPTHLIKTRGQQVTLRCSSQSGHNTVSWYQQALGQGPQFIFQYYREEENGRGNFPPRFSGLQFPNYSSELNVNALELDDSALYLCASSLAVFQETQYFGPGTRLLVL.

This rearrangement joins TRBV11-1 to TRBJ2-7; unclear D gene. Germline V lookup: CDR1 SGHAT, CDR2 FQDESV (reference sequence). Trimming left V 5 bases short and J 3 bases short, with 11 bases between. The CDR3 runs to 13 residues. Here the CDR3 DNA reads TGTGCCAGCAGCGTAGGTCCCCTCTACGAGCAGTACTTC. Residues: CASSVGPLYEQYF.

This sequence joins TRBV12-3 or TRBV12-4 and TRBJ1-4; TRBD1 matches at 7 bases. This CDR3 is 12 amino acids long. Germline trimming cut 5 bases from V and 8 bases from J; bases unmatched to any gene: 2. CDR3: CASSADREKLFF. The DNA for the CDR3 is TGTGCCAGCAGTGCGGACAGGGAAAAACTGTTTTTT.

This rearrangement joins TRBV7-8 to TRBJ2-7; D unresolved. V lost 1 base and J lost 6, with 7 bases in between. The germline V gene encodes CDR1 SGHVS and CDR2 FQNEAQ. This CDR3 has 12 amino acids. The CDR3, as DNA: TGTGCCAGCAGCTTAGTTGAATGCGAGCAGTACTTC. The encoded protein is CASSLVECEQYF.

Note on this clonotype: An end of the junction does not agree with germline; a read error may underlie this. This rearrangement joins TRBV5-1 to TRBJ2-3; the match to TRBD2 covers 9 bases. This CDR3 is 17 amino acids long. Germline V gives CDR1 SGHRS, CDR2 YFSETQ. Here the CDR3 DNA reads TGCCCCAGCAGCTTGTCGGCGGGAGGGCGGCGGGCAGATACGCAGTATTTT. It codes for CPSSLSAGGRRADTQYF.

This clonotype was detected only a few times. The chain is built from TRBV5-1 and TRBJ2-3; the D is unclear. Germline CDR1 reads SGHRS; CDR2 reads YFSETQ. The V end was cut by 2 bases, the J end by 1 base, with 11 bases between. This CDR3 spans 15 amino acids. CDR3 region: CASSFLRPGTDTQYF. The CDR3 bases are TGCGCCAGCAGCTTCCTCAGGCCGGGCACAGATACGCAGTATTTT.

This clonotype was seen only a few times. V usage is TRBV11-1 and J usage is TRBJ2-7, with D possibly TRBD1 on 6 matching bases. The CDR3 sequence is 15 residues long. In germline, CDR1 is SGHAT, CDR2 FQDESV (reference sequence). V shed 3 bases and J shed 0 bases, with 12 bases lying between them. The CDR3 loop is CASSLYRDDSYEQYF. CDR3 in DNA: TGTGCCAGCAGCTTGTACAGGGACGACTCCTACGAGCAGTACTTC.

The chain carries TRBV20-1 and TRBJ2-7, with TRBD1 matching 7 bases. This CDR3 has 15 amino acids. V shed 0 bases, J shed 3 bases, and the junction held 8 bases outside the gene matches. CDR1 and CDR2 from the germline V gene are DFQATT and SNEGSKA (reference sequence). CDR3 loop: CSARDKRQGDYEQYF. In DNA, the CDR3 is TGCAGTGCTAGAGACAAACGACAGGGAGACTACGAGCAGTACTTC.

The chain combines TRBV7-7 with TRBJ2-5; no reliable D call. Germline V gene lookup returns CDR1 SSHAT and CDR2 FNYEAQ (reference sequence). The ends were cut back, 5 bases at V and 1 base at J, with 11 bases in the middle. The CDR3 contains 14 residues. CDR3 nucleotides: TGTGCCAGCAGCGCCTCGGGCATCCAAGAGACCCAGTACTTC. This sequence encodes CASSASGIQETQYF.

The rearrangement links TRBV4-2 to TRBJ2-4; no reliable D call. The CDR3 runs 15 residues. The V end lost 1 base, the J end lost 0 bases, and 7 bases lay between the germline ends. The V gene's germline CDR1 is LGHNA and CDR2 YNFKEQ. CDR3 bases: TGTGCCAGCAGCCAAGCTGGGATAGCCAAAAACATTCAGTACTTC. Protein: CASSQAGIAKNIQYF.

The CDR3 is CASSQGRNEKLFF. The CDR3 DNA reads TGTGCCAGCAGCCAAGGCAGAAATGAAAAACTGTTTTTT. The chain couples TRBV16 to TRBJ1-4; no clear D gene. Looked up from germline, CDR1 is KGHSY and CDR2 is FQNENV. This CDR3 comprises 13 residues. V was cut by 2 bases and J by 5 bases, with 6 bases left in between.

The genes are TRBV12-3 or TRBV12-4 and TRBJ2-1, with a tentative D call TRBD1 (7 bases). This CDR3 comprises 14 residues. Trimming left V 6 bases short and J 13 bases short, with 22 bases between. The CDR3 region is CASRFGQGGETQFF. For the CDR3, the DNA is TGTGCCAGCAGGTTTGGGCAGGGGGGAGAGACCCAGTTCTTC.

With respect to this clonotype: An end of the junction does not agree with germline; a read error may underlie this. The chain recombines TRBV5-1 with TRBJ1-5, with D hard to call. Per germline, CDR1 SGHRS and CDR2 YFSETQ. The CDR3 is 15 amino acids. The CDR3 region has the DNA TGTGCCAGCAGCTCGGACGGAAGAAGCAATCAGCCCCAGCATTTT. It yields the protein CASSSDGRSNQPQHF.

The sample holds a few counts of this clonotype. The V call is TRBV2, the J call TRBJ2-1, with TRBD2 as a possible D gene (5 bases). The CDR3 covers 12 residues. Germline lookup yields CDR1 SNHLY and CDR2 FYNNEI. V was clipped by 5 bases and J by 6 bases, with 8 bases between them. CDR3: CASSYTSNEQFF. The CDR3 DNA follows: TGTGCCAGCAGTTATACTAGCAATGAGCAGTTCTTC.

Comments on this clonotype: A read error may explain this, as a much larger clone is one base away. The chain is built from TRBV6-2 or TRBV6-3 and TRBJ2-5, with 8 bases lining up with TRBD2. The germline gives CDR1 MNHEY, CDR2 SVGEGT. The length of the CDR3 is 14 residues. With V trimmed by 6 bases and J by 3 bases, 6 bases remained unmatched. The CDR3 loop is CASSVAGTKETQYF. Written as DNA, the CDR3 is TGTGCCAGCAGCGTAGCGGGAACTAAAGAGACCCAGTACTTC.

The chain joins TRBV6-2 or TRBV6-3 to TRBJ2-7, with TRBD1 as a possible D gene (7 bases). V was clipped by 6 bases and J by 0 bases, with 21 bases between them. This CDR3 is 17 amino acids long. Germline-derived CDR1 and CDR2 are MNHEY and SVGEGT. CDR3 DNA sequence: TGTGCCAGCAGCCATGGAGGGACAGTCTTCTCCTCCTACGAGCAGTACTTC. Translated, it gives CASSHGGTVFSSYEQYF.

This clonotype was recorded at least ten times. A much larger clonotype is one base distant, so this may be a read error. The chain uses TRBV9 and TRBJ2-4; D is uncertain. Germline V gene data show CDR1 as SGDLS and CDR2 as YYNGEE. Trimming took 3 bases from V and 1 from J, leaving 8 bases between them. The CDR3 runs 14 residues. The chain's CDR3 is CASSGGGAKNIQYF. As DNA, the CDR3 is TGTGCCAGCAGCGGGGGTGGGGCCAAAAACATTCAGTACTTC.

For this clonotype: This could be a read error, since a much larger clone is one nucleotide away. The chain carries TRBV5-1 and TRBJ2-3, with D possibly matching TRBD2 (6 bases). Looked up from germline, CDR1 is SGHRS and CDR2 is YFSETQ. The CDR3 is made up of 14 amino acids. CDR3: CVSSLAGITDTQYF. The CDR3 DNA sequence: TGCGTCAGCAGCTTGGCGGGGATCACAGATACGCAGTATTTT.

This clonotype was seen a few times. The CDR3, as DNA: TGTGCCAGCAGCGCGGATACCTACGAGCAGTACTTC. Translated: CASSADTYEQYF. The chain uses TRBV6-6 and TRBJ2-7, with D hard to call. The CDR3 loop spans 12 amino acids. The V end was cut by 6 bases, the J end by 2 bases, with 8 bases between. Germline lookup yields CDR1 MNHNY and CDR2 SVGAGI (reference sequence).

The chain carries TRBV29-1 and TRBJ2-1, with 7 nucleotides matching TRBD2. The CDR3 sequence is 15 residues long. J lost 5 bases, V lost 1 base, and 8 bases had no gene match. The germline gives CDR1 SQVTM, CDR2 ANQGSEA. The CDR3 nucleotides are TGCAGCGTTGAAGGAGTAGGCGGGGGAAACAATGAGCAGTTCTTC. The encoded protein is CSVEGVGGGNNEQFF.